The 6 T cell receptor beta chains given below trace back to one sample, sequenced in a study of identical twins. TCRdb reprocessed the 5' RACE reads via MiXCR and lists one record per CDR3 protein. The sample includes approximately 470,000 distinct CDR3 sequences, approximately 15% of them seen just once. These data are also associated with another study on yellow fever vaccine responses in identical twins.

Sequenced sample: CD4+ T cells sorted from blood. The receptor set was obtained from a woman between 18 and 29 years old in good health.

This clonotype was picked up a small number of times. The V gene is TRBV6-5, the J gene TRBJ2-5, with 14 bases aligning to TRBD2. Germline CDR1 is MNHEY and CDR2 is SVGAGI. The CDR3 is made up of 16 amino acids. Losses at the gene ends were 0 bases for V and 5 bases for J; bases not matched to a gene: 2. The CDR3 DNA is TGTGCCAGCAGTTACTCGGGACTAGCGGGAGCCGAGACCCAGTACTTC. Its protein is CASSYSGLAGAETQYF.

This clonotype was seen more than once but under ten times. The rearrangement uses TRBV9 and TRBJ2-1; possible D gene TRBD1, 7 bases. Germline CDR1 SGDLS, CDR2 YYNGEE. Trimming took 0 bases from V and 2 from J, leaving 12 bases between them. The CDR3 has 16 residues. CDR3 residues: CASSVVGGGAYNEQFF. CDR3 coding DNA: TGTGCCAGCAGCGTAGTCGGAGGGGGCGCCTACAATGAGCAGTTCTTC.

This clonotype has more than one count but fewer than ten. J is TRBJ2-4 and V is TRBV11-2, with a weak D call TRBD1 (6 bases). The CDR3 runs 12 residues. Germline lookup yields CDR1 SGHAT and CDR2 FQNNGV. With 6 bases removed from V and 11 bases from J, the gap between germline ends came to 14 bases. This CDR3 reads CASSFRGTLQYF. Written as DNA, the CDR3 is TGTGCCAGCAGTTTCCGAGGGACACTTCAGTACTTC.

This chain links TRBV24-1 with TRBJ1-5; D not resolved. The V gene lost 2 bases and the J gene lost 2 bases, with 18 bases spanning the gap. Germline V CDR1 and CDR2: KGHDR, SFDVKD. The CDR3 contains 18 residues. The CDR3 protein is CATSDSATEGEGNQPQHF. DNA for the CDR3: TGTGCCACCAGTGATTCCGCCACGGAAGGAGAGGGCAATCAGCCCCAGCATTTT.

This clonotype was seen only a few times. The chain links TRBV6-2 or TRBV6-3 to TRBJ2-7; 12 bases match TRBD2. The CDR3 spans 16 residues. Germline V gene data show CDR1 as MNHEY and CDR2 as SVGEGT. V shed 2 bases, J shed 0 bases, and the junction held 2 bases outside the gene matches. The CDR3 protein is CASSYGLAGSSYEQYF. Written as DNA, the CDR3 is TGTGCCAGCAGTTACGGACTAGCGGGGAGCTCCTACGAGCAGTACTTC.

This chain joins TRBV7-3 and TRBJ2-1; no definite D call. The ends were cut back, 5 bases at V and 6 bases at J, with 11 bases in the middle. Germline V CDR1 and CDR2: SGHTA, FQGTGA. This CDR3 is built from 13 residues. CDR3 in amino acids: CASSGQASNEQFF. As DNA, the CDR3 is TGTGCCAGCAGCGGCCAAGCTAGCAATGAGCAGTTCTTC.